This T cell receptor beta chain is from a study of beta chain features in type 1 diabetes. Expressed TCRB transcripts were sequenced after all isolated RNA was converted to cDNA. Generated by immunoSEQ multiplex PCR, the TCRdb table keeps only in-frame clones and is missing some. The sample includes around 140,000 clones, more than 10% of them seen just once. There are a few counts of this clone. The antigen is not known. Overall study results and limits: TCRB repertoires of naive, central memory and Treg cells appeared more similar among patients than among healthy donors. People with Type 1 diabetes carried modestly yet significantly shorter TCRB CDR3s in all four CD4+ subsets.

The receptor was derived from a man aged 18 to 29 with type 1 diabetes. Sequenced material: central memory CD4+ T cells from blood.

The CDR3: CASSQKVGEQYF. Here the CDR3 DNA reads TGTGCCAGCAGCCAGAAAGTAGGCGAGCAGTACTTC. This chain joins TRBV13 and TRBJ2-7; unclear D gene. Trimming stripped 5 bases from V and 6 bases from J, with 11 bases between. Germline loops: CDR1 PRHDT, CDR2 FYEKMQ (reference sequence). The CDR3 spans 12 residues.